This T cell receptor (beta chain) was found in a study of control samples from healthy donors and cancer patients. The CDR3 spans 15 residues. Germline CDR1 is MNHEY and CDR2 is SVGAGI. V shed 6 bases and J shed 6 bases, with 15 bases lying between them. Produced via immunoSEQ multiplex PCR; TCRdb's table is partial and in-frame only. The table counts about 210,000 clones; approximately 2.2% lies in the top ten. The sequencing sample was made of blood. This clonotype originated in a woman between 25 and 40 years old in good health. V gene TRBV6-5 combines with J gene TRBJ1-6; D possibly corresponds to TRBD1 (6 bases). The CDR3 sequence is CASSHRTALNSPLHF. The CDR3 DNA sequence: TGTGCCAGCAGCCACCGGACAGCCCTTAATTCACCCCTCCACTTT.